One sample yielded the 28 T cell receptor beta chains listed below, sequenced in a study of T cells in localized non-small cell lung cancer. Clones were read by immunoSEQ multiplex PCR, and TCRdb kept only the in-frame ones, dropping some. Seen here are roughly 16,000 clones, 89% observed once, and the top ten hold under 35%. This sample comprised peripheral blood, obtained before any cancer treatment. All receptors derive from a female donor aged 60 or older with stage III squamous cell lung carcinoma.

The chain uses TRBV6-1 and TRBJ2-2, with D possibly being TRBD1 (5 bases). Trimming shortened V by 7 bases and J by 4 bases, and 16 bases separated the two germline ends. CDR1 MNHNS and CDR2 SASEGT come from the germline V gene. This CDR3 has 15 residues. Written as DNA, the CDR3 is TGTGCCAGCACATTGCTGACAGAATTCACCGGGGAGCTGTTTTTT. It specifies CASTLLTEFTGELFF.

CDR3 amino acids: CASSWGSNTGELFF. DNA for the CDR3: TGTGCCAGCAGCTGGGGGAGTAACACCGGGGAGCTGTTTTTT. The J gene is TRBJ2-2, the V gene TRBV7-2, with D perhaps matching TRBD1 or TRBD2 (5 bases each). Trimming removed 4 bases at V and 2 bases at J, with 8 bases between. The CDR3 sequence is 14 residues long. CDR1 SGHTA and CDR2 FQGNSA come from the germline V gene.

The count of this clone is one. The chain employs TRBV9 and TRBJ1-2; TRBD1 aligns across 8 bases. V lost 3 bases, J lost 5 bases, and 6 bases stayed unmatched. There are 14 residues in the CDR3. Germline V gives CDR1 SGDLS, CDR2 YYNGEE. The CDR3 DNA sequence: TGTGCCAGCAGCGACCGGACAGGGCGGTATGGCTACACCTTC. Amino acids: CASSDRTGRYGYTF.

This clone was seen a handful of times. The chain recombines TRBV7-6 with TRBJ2-7; either TRBD1 or TRBD2 may supply D (5 bases each). The CDR3 loop spans 13 amino acids. Germline-derived CDR1 and CDR2 are SGHVS and FNYEAQ. Trimming took 8 bases from V and 0 from J, leaving 11 bases between them. The DNA of the CDR3 is TGTGCCAGCCCGGGGCCTAGCTCCTACGAGCAGTACTTC. This encodes CASPGPSSYEQYF.

The rearrangement uses TRBV16 and TRBJ1-6; D unresolved. Germline V gene data show CDR1 as KGHSY and CDR2 as FQNENV. V was trimmed by 4 bases and J by 8 bases, leaving 15 bases between them. The CDR3 is 15 residues long. As DNA, the CDR3 is TGTGCCAGCAGCCCTCGGAGAGGGAATTATTCACCCCTCCACTTT. This codes for CASSPRRGNYSPLHF.

The chain couples TRBV7-8 to TRBJ2-7; 7 nucleotides match TRBD1. V trimming: 6 bases; J trimming: 2 bases; junction bases outside the gene matches: 16. CDR3 size: 17 residues. Per germline, CDR1 SGHVS and CDR2 FQNEAQ. In DNA form, the CDR3 reads TGTGCCAGCAGACGGGGCCCAACGGACAGGATTACCTACGAGCAGTACTTC. Translating gives CASRRGPTDRITYEQYF.

The chain links TRBV7-2 to TRBJ2-5; 9 bases line up with TRBD2. The CDR3 runs to 14 residues. J gave up 8 bases and V 7 bases, and 11 bases lay outside the gene matches. Germline CDR1 is SGHTA and CDR2 is FQGNSA. The DNA of the CDR3 is TGTGCCAGCACGAGCGGGGGGCGCTACAGAACCCAGTACTTC. It is translated as CASTSGGRYRTQYF.

This clone was detected once. V and J are TRBV6-6 and TRBJ2-3; a weak D match, TRBD1 (5 bases). The CDR3 spans 15 residues. Trimming stripped 4 bases from V and 2 bases from J, with 13 bases between. Germline V CDR1 and CDR2: MNHNY, SVGAGI (reference sequence). CDR3: CASSFRGQTTDTQYF. CDR3 coding DNA: TGTGCCAGCAGTTTTAGAGGACAAACCACAGATACGCAGTATTTT.

This clone has more than one count but fewer than ten. The CDR3 loop reads CASSQGGFYEQYF. CDR3 coding DNA: TGTGCCAGCAGCCAGGGGGGGTTCTACGAGCAGTACTTC. The chain has TRBV4-2 and TRBJ2-7; 7 bases agree with TRBD2. The CDR3 runs 13 residues. Germline trimming cut 3 bases from V and 3 bases from J; bases unmatched to any gene: 2. The germline V gene encodes CDR1 LGHNA and CDR2 YNFKEQ.

The chain uses TRBV5-1 and TRBJ1-5; D possibly corresponds to TRBD1 (6 bases). The V end lost 0 bases, the J end lost 5 bases, and 12 bases lay between the germline ends. CDR1 is SGHRS and CDR2 is YFSETQ in the germline V gene. The CDR3 has 15 amino acids. The CDR3 protein is CASSLDAGEDQPQHF. In nucleotides, the CDR3 is TGCGCCAGCAGCTTGGATGCAGGGGAAGATCAGCCCCAGCATTTT.

The chain is built from TRBV18 and TRBJ2-7; TRBD1 matches 8 bases. In germline, CDR1 is KGHSH, CDR2 LQKENI. The ends lost 0 bases at V and 8 bases at J; junction bases unmatched: 3. The CDR3 consists of 13 residues. The CDR3 DNA is TGTGCCAGCTCACCACCCGGACAGGGACAGCAGTACTTC. It codes for CASSPPGQGQQYF.

The J gene is TRBJ2-7, the V gene TRBV5-6; 8 bases map to TRBD1. V trimming: 4 bases; J trimming: 5 bases; junction bases outside the gene matches: 5. Per germline, CDR1 SGHDT and CDR2 YYEEEE. This CDR3 comprises 13 residues. The CDR3 is CASSKDRGDEQYF. For the CDR3, the DNA is TGTGCCAGCAGCAAAGACAGGGGAGACGAGCAGTACTTC.

The V call is TRBV6-1, the J call TRBJ2-7, with 10 bases lining up with TRBD2. After removal of 6 bases from V and 1 base from J, the junction contained 6 bases not matched to a gene. The CDR3 totals 15 residues. Germline loops: CDR1 MNHNS, CDR2 SASEGT. CDR3 residues: CASRTGLAESYEQYF. The DNA for the CDR3 is TGTGCCAGCAGGACAGGACTAGCGGAATCCTACGAGCAGTACTTC.

The J gene is TRBJ2-1, the V gene TRBV4-1, with 16 bases aligning to TRBD2. After removal of 8 bases from V and 11 bases from J, the junction contained 18 bases not matched to a gene. The CDR3 contains 18 residues. Germline values: CDR1 MGHRA, CDR2 YSYEKL. As DNA, the CDR3 is TGCGCCAGCCAGACGGGACAGGGACTAGCGGGGGGGCCGGCTCAGCAGTTCTTC. Protein: CASQTGQGLAGGPAQQFF.

This rearrangement joins TRBV10-3 to TRBJ1-1; D is possibly TRBD1 (6 bases). With 4 bases removed from V and 5 bases from J, the gap between germline ends came to 17 bases. The CDR3 consists of 15 residues. Per the germline V gene, CDR1 is ENHRY and CDR2 is SYGVKD. This CDR3 reads CAISASFPGETEAFF. Here the CDR3 DNA reads TGTGCCATCAGTGCCTCCTTCCCAGGGGAAACTGAAGCTTTCTTT.

V is TRBV27 and J is TRBJ2-3; 9 positions agree with TRBD2. Germline CDR1 is MNHEY and CDR2 is SMNVEV (reference sequence). This CDR3 contains 17 residues. J lost 4 bases, V lost 4 bases, and 12 bases had no gene match. The CDR3 sequence: CASSSRVAGGPSDTQYF. The CDR3 coding sequence is TGTGCCAGCAGTTCAAGAGTCGCGGGAGGGCCCTCAGATACGCAGTATTTT.

This rearrangement joins TRBV7-9 to TRBJ2-1, with D perhaps matching TRBD1 (5 bases). Germline-derived CDR1 and CDR2 are SEHNR and FQNEAQ (reference sequence). V was clipped by 0 bases and J by 7 bases, with 10 bases between them. The CDR3 sequence is 14 residues long. For the CDR3, the DNA is TGTGCCAGCAGCTTAGCCTTTTCAGGGAATGAGCAGTTCTTC. Translation gives CASSLAFSGNEQFF.

The genes are TRBV5-1 and TRBJ2-2; 11 positions agree with TRBD2. The V gene end was trimmed by 4 bases and the J gene end by 5 bases; junction bases not matched to a gene: 7. Germline CDR1 reads SGHRS; CDR2 reads YFSETQ. The CDR3 covers 16 residues. As DNA, the CDR3 is TGCGCCAGCAGCGATTATAGCGGGAGGGCTACCGGGGAGCTGTTTTTT. This gives the protein CASSDYSGRATGELFF.

This clone was detected once. This chain joins TRBV5-1 and TRBJ2-5; weak D call: TRBD1 (7 bases). The CDR3 spans 16 residues. V was shortened by 5 bases and J by 1 base, with 18 bases between the two germline ends. Germline values: CDR1 SGHRS, CDR2 YFSETQ. DNA of the CDR3: TGCGCCAGCAGTCAGGGCCGGGGGACAGTCCAAGAGACCCAGTACTTC. This codes for CASSQGRGTVQETQYF.

The chain uses TRBV7-2 and TRBJ2-7, with D unclear. The CDR3 has 12 residues. Germline V gene data show CDR1 as SGHTA and CDR2 as FQGNSA. Trimming took 5 bases from V and 4 from J, leaving 9 bases between them. In DNA form, the CDR3 reads TGTGCCAGCAGCCCTCTTGGATACGAGCAGTACTTC. This gives the protein CASSPLGYEQYF.

Points on this clone: This sample also contains other DNA sequences that code for the same CDR3. CDR3 DNA sequence: TGTGCCAGCAGCGTAGCTAGCGAGCAGTTCTTC. This encodes CASSVASEQFF. V and J are TRBV9 and TRBJ2-1; a possible D gene is TRBD2 (5 bases). The CDR3 totals 11 residues. CDR1 SGDLS and CDR2 YYNGEE come from the germline V gene. Trimming left V 0 bases short and J 10 bases short, with 5 bases between.

The chain employs TRBV4-2 and TRBJ1-2; 9 nucleotides align to TRBD1. Germline V CDR1 and CDR2: LGHNA, YNFKEQ. After removal of 1 base from V and 4 bases from J, the junction contained 13 bases not matched to a gene. This CDR3 is built from 18 residues. CDR3 residues: CASSQGFPGQGAIYGYTF. As DNA, the CDR3 is TGTGCCAGCAGCCAAGGGTTTCCGGGACAGGGTGCTATCTATGGCTACACCTTC.

The CDR3 spells CASSEGQGVDYGYTF. The CDR3 DNA is TGTGCCAGCAGCGAGGGACAGGGGGTGGACTATGGCTACACCTTC. V and J are TRBV4-2 and TRBJ1-2, with 11 bases aligning to TRBD1. V dropped 5 bases and J dropped 3; count of bases not matched to a gene: 5. CDR3 length equals 15 residues. Per the germline V gene, CDR1 is LGHNA and CDR2 is YNFKEQ.

This clone was picked up one time. Here the CDR3 DNA reads TGTGCCAGCAGCCCGGGACAGGGGCGATCCACCGGGGAGCTGTTTTTT. Encoded protein: CASSPGQGRSTGELFF. J is TRBJ2-2 and V is TRBV5-4, with TRBD1 matching 10 bases. Germline values: CDR1 SGHNT, CDR2 YYREEE (reference sequence). CDR3 length: 16 residues. V lost 4 bases to trimming and J lost 4 bases; unmatched junction nucleotides: 7.

V usage is TRBV23-1 and J usage is TRBJ2-7; no reliable D call. TRBV23-1 is filed as an ORF, its function uncertain. Trimming removed 7 bases from V and 5 bases from J, with 18 bases in between. The CDR3 is 14 amino acids. As DNA, the CDR3 is TGCGCCAGCACTATACCACGCCCAGACGACGAGCAGTACTTC. It codes for CASTIPRPDDEQYF.

This chain uses TRBV5-6 with TRBJ1-1, with a possible D match to TRBD1 (5 bases). CDR3 length: 14 residues. Per the germline V gene, CDR1 is SGHDT and CDR2 is YYEEEE. V lost 0 bases and J lost 11, with 17 bases in between. This CDR3 reads CASSLAGQYRGAFF. In DNA form, the CDR3 reads TGTGCCAGCAGCTTGGCCGGGCAGTACCGGGGGGCTTTCTTT.

This clone was observed a single time. This chain connects TRBV7-2 to TRBJ2-5; D is unresolved. There are 13 residues in the CDR3. Trimming removed 1 base from V and 4 bases from J, with 7 bases in between. CDR1 is SGHTA, CDR2 FQGNSA, per germline. The CDR3 DNA is TGTGCCAGCAGCTTAGAAGTTCGAGAGACCCAGTACTTC. This sequence encodes CASSLEVRETQYF.

This chain connects TRBV11-2 to TRBJ2-7; 7 positions agree with TRBD2. The length of the CDR3 is 16 residues. Trimming took 0 bases from V and 0 from J; bases not matched to a gene: 5. Germline CDR1 is SGHAT and CDR2 is FQNNGV. The CDR3 region has the DNA TGTGCCAGCAGCTTAGAACTAGCGACAAGCTCCTACGAGCAGTACTTC. This gives the protein CASSLELATSSYEQYF.